Following are 11 T cell receptor beta chains from one sample sequenced in a study of T cell responses to AZD1222 COVID-19 vaccine. Sequencing used immunoSEQ multiplex PCR; TCRdb keeps in-frame clones, though not all of them. The sample lists some 92,000 clones; over 80% were seen once. This sample comprised peripheral blood, obtained on day 0 of AZD1222 vaccination. Source of these receptors: an adult in good health.

The J gene is TRBJ1-3, the V gene TRBV11-2, with D unresolved. V was trimmed by 5 bases and J by 0 bases, leaving 8 bases between them. This CDR3 has 14 residues. CDR1 SGHAT and CDR2 FQNNGV come from the germline V gene. Written as DNA, the CDR3 is TGTGCCAGCAGCCCCCGGGCCTCTGGAAACACCATATATTTT. Translating it yields CASSPRASGNTIYF.

This chain joins TRBV15 and TRBJ1-3; D is ambiguous. V lost 3 bases, J lost 0 bases, and 12 bases lay in between. The CDR3 covers 16 residues. Germline loops: CDR1 LNHNV, CDR2 YYDKDF (reference sequence). This chain's CDR3 is CATSRAGRSSGNTIYF. As DNA, the CDR3 is TGTGCCACCAGCAGGGCAGGACGAAGCTCTGGAAACACCATATATTTT.

The chain uses TRBV5-1 and TRBJ1-1; 8 bases fit TRBD1. J gave up 2 bases and V 7 bases, and 7 bases lay outside the gene matches. Germline V gives CDR1 SGHRS, CDR2 YFSETQ. The CDR3 consists of 14 residues. CDR3 DNA sequence: TGCGCCAGCGGCAGGGACAGGCCAAACACTGAAGCTTTCTTT. Protein sequence: CASGRDRPNTEAFF.

The chain couples TRBV12-3 or TRBV12-4 to TRBJ2-2; D gene uncertain. Trimming removed 7 bases from V and 9 bases from J, with 6 bases in between. This CDR3 region has 10 residues. CDR3 sequence: CASKARELFF. The CDR3 bases are TGTGCCAGCAAGGCCCGGGAGCTGTTTTTT.

This chain links TRBV19 with TRBJ1-5; D is ambiguous. Trimming stripped 4 bases from V and 1 base from J, with 17 bases between. The CDR3 consists of 17 residues. The germline V gene encodes CDR1 LNHDA and CDR2 SQIVND (reference sequence). This CDR3 reads CASSRYQDLESNQPQHF. CDR3 sequence (DNA): TGTGCCAGTAGTAGATACCAGGATTTAGAGAGCAATCAGCCCCAGCATTTT.

The chain couples TRBV6-6 to TRBJ1-6, with D uncertain. CDR1 is MNHNY and CDR2 is SVGAGI in the germline V gene (reference sequence). CDR3 length: 11 amino acids. With 8 bases removed from V and 7 bases from J, the gap between germline ends came to 6 bases. The CDR3 protein is CASSGNSPLHF. CDR3 DNA: TGTGCCAGCTCCGGAAATTCACCCCTCCACTTT.

This clone was observed a single time. V usage is TRBV27 and J usage is TRBJ2-7; D unresolved. Trimming took 5 bases from V and 2 from J, leaving 7 bases between them. The germline V gene encodes CDR1 MNHEY and CDR2 SMNVEV (reference sequence). CDR3 length: 12 residues. For the CDR3, the DNA is TGTGCCAGCAGTCAACAGCCCTACGAGCAGTACTTC. Translated: CASSQQPYEQYF.

The chain is built from TRBV28 and TRBJ1-6, with TRBD1 matching over 8 bases. This CDR3 has 15 residues. Looked up from germline, CDR1 is MDHEN and CDR2 is SYDVKM. V shed 2 bases and J 10 bases; nucleotides not matched to a gene: 7. The CDR3 DNA reads TGTGCCAGCAGTTTAGTTCAGGGGGCTCAATCACCCCTCCACTTT. Translated, it gives CASSLVQGAQSPLHF.

This clone was found once. This sequence joins TRBV7-9 and TRBJ1-2, with D tentatively TRBD1 (5 bases). V was cut by 2 bases and J by 8 bases, with 9 bases left in between. The V gene's germline CDR1 is SEHNR and CDR2 FQNEAQ (reference sequence). There are 12 residues in the CDR3. The CDR3 region has the DNA TGTGCCAGCAGCTTATTTAGGGGCGGCTACACCTTC. Amino acid sequence: CASSLFRGGYTF.

The rearrangement joins TRBV7-9 to TRBJ2-1; 8 bases line up with TRBD1. The ends lost 5 bases at V and 1 base at J; junction bases unmatched: 13. Germline CDR1 reads SEHNR; CDR2 reads FQNEAQ (reference sequence). This CDR3 is built from 18 residues. CDR3 coding DNA: TGTGCCAGCAGCCCCCACTGGGGACAGGACAATTCCTACAATGAGCAGTTCTTC. As protein: CASSPHWGQDNSYNEQFF.

The table lists this clone with a count of one. The chain has TRBV9 and TRBJ1-6, with 9 nucleotides matching TRBD1. V was clipped by 4 bases and J by 8 bases; unmatched bases: 4. The CDR3 is made up of 14 amino acids. Germline V gives CDR1 SGDLS, CDR2 YYNGEE. CDR3 coding DNA: TGTGCCAGCAGCACCCGGACAGGGGATTCACCCCTCCACTTT. Its protein product is CASSTRTGDSPLHF.